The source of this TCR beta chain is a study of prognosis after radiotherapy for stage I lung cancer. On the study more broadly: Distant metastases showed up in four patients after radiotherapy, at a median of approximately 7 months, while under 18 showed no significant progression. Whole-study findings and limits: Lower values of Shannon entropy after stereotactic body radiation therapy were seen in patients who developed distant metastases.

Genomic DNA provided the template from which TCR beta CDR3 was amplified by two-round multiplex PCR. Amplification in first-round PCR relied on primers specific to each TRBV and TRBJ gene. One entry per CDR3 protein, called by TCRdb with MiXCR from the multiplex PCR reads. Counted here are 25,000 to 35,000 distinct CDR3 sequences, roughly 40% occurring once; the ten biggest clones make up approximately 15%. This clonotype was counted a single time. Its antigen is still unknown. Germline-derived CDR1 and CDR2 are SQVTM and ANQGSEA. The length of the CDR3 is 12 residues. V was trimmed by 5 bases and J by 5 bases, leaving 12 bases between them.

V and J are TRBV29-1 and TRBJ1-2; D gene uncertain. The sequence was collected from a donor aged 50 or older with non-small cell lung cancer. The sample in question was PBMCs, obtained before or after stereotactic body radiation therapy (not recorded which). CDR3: CSVRSGVYGYTF. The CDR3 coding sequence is TGCAGCGTTAGGTCGGGAGTTTATGGCTACACCTTC.